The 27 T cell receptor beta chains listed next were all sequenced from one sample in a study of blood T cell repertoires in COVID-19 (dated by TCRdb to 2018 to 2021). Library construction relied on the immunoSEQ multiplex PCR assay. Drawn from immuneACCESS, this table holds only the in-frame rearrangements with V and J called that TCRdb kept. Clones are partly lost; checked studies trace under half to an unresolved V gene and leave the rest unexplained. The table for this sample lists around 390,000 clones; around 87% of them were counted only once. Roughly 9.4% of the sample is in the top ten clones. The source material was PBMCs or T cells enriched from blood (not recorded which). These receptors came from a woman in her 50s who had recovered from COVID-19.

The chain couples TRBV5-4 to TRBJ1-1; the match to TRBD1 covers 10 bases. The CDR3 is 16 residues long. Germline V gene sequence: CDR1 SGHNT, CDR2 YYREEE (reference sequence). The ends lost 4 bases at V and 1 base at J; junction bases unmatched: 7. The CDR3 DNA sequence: TGTGCCAGCAGCCGGGACAGGGGAGCGAAGAACACTGAAGCTTTCTTT. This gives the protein CASSRDRGAKNTEAFF.

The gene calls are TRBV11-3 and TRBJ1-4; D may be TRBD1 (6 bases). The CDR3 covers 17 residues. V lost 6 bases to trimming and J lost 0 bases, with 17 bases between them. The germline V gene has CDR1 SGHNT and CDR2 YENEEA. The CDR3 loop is CASRIRDKVATNEKLFF. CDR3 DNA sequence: TGTGCCAGCAGGATCCGGGACAAAGTTGCAACTAATGAAAAACTGTTTTTT.

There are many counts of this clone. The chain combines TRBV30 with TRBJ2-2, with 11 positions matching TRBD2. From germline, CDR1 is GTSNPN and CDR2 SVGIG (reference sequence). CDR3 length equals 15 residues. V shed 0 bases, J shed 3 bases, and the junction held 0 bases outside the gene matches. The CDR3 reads CAWSVLAGDTGELFF. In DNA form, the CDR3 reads TGTGCCTGGAGTGTACTAGCGGGGGACACCGGGGAGCTGTTTTTT.

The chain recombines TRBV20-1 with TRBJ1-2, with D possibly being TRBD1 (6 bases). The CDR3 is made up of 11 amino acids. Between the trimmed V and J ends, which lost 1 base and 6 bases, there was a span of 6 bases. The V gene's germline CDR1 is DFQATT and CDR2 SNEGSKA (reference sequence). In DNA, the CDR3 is TGCAGTGCTAGAGCAGGGGATGGCTACACCTTC. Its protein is CSARAGDGYTF.

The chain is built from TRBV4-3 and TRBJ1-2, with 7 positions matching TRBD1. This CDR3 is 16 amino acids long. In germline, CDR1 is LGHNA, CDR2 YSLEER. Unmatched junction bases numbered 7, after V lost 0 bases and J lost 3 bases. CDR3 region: CASSQDGQGVYYGYTF. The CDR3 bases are TGCGCCAGCAGCCAAGATGGCCAGGGGGTTTACTATGGCTACACCTTC.

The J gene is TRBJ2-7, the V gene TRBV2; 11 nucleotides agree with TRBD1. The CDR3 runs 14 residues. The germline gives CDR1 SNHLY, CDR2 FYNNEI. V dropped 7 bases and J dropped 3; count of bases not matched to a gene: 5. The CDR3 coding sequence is TGTGCCAGCAAGGACGGGACAGGGGGCTACGAGCAGTACTTC. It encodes CASKDGTGGYEQYF.

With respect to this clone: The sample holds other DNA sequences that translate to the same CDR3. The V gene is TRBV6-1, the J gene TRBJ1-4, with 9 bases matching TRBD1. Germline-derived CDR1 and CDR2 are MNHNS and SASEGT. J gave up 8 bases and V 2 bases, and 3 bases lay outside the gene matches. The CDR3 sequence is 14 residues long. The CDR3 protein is CASSEWTGEEKLFF. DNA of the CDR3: TGTGCCAGCAGTGAATGGACAGGGGAGGAAAAACTGTTTTTT.

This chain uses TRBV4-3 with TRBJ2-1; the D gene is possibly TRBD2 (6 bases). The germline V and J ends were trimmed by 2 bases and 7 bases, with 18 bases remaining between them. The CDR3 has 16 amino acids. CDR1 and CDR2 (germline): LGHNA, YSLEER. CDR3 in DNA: TGCGCCAGCAGCCAAACTTTCGGGGGATCAAGGAATGAGCAGTTCTTC. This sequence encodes CASSQTFGGSRNEQFF.

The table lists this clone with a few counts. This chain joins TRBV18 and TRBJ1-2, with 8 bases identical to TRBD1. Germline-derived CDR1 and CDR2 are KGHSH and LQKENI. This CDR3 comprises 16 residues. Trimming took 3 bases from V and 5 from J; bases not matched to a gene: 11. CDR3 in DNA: TGTGCCAGCTCACCTTCTTGGAGACAGGGGAAATATGGCTACACCTTC. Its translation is CASSPSWRQGKYGYTF.

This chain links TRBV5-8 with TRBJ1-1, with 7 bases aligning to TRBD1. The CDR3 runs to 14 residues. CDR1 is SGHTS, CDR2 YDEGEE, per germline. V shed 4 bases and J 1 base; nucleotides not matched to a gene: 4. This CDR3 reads CASSRGQENTEAFF. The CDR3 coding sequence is TGTGCCAGCAGCCGCGGACAGGAGAACACTGAAGCTTTCTTT. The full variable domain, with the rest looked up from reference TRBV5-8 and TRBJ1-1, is EAGVTQSPTHLIKTRGQQATLRCSPISGHTSVYWYQQALGLGLQFLLWYDEGEERNRGNFPPRFSGRQFPNYSSELNVNALELEDSALYLCASSRGQENTEAFFGQGTRLTVV.

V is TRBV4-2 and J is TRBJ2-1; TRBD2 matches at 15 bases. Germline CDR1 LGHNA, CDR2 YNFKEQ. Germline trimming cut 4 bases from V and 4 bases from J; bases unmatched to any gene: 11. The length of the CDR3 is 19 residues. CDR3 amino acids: CASSPQAGTSGGLYNEQFF. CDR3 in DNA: TGTGCCAGCAGCCCCCAAGCTGGGACTAGCGGGGGGCTTTACAATGAGCAGTTCTTC.

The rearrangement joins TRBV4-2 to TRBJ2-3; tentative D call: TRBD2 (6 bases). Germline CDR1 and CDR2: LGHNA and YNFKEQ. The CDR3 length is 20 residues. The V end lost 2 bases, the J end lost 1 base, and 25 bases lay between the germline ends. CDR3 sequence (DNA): TGTGCCAGCAGCCAAACACATGGGCTCGCGGGGCGGTTGGGCACAGATACGCAGTATTTT. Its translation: CASSQTHGLAGRLGTDTQYF.

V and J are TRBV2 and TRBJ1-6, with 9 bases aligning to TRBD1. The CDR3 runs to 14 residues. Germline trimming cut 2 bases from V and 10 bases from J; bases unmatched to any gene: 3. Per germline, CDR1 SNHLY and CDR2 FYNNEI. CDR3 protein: CASSERDRGSPLHF. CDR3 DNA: TGTGCCAGCAGTGAAAGAGACAGGGGGTCACCCCTCCACTTT.

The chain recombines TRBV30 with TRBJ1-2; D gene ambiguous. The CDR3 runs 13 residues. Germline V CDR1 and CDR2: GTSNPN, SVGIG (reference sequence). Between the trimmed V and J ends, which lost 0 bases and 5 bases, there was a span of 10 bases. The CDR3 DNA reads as TGTGCCTGGAGTGTAAGCGCGGGGTATGGCTACACCTTC. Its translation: CAWSVSAGYGYTF. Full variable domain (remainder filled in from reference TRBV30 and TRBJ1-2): SQTIHQWPATLVQPVGSPLSLECTVEGTSNPNLYWYRQAAGRGLQLLFYSVGIGQISSEVPQNLSASRPQDRQFILSSKKLLLSDSGFYLCAWSVSAGYGYTFGSGTRLTVV.

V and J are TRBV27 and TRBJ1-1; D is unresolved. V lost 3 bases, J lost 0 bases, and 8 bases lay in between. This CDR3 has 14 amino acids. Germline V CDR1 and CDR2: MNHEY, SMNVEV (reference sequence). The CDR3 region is CASSLNPVNTEAFF. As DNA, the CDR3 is TGTGCCAGCAGTTTGAACCCAGTGAACACTGAAGCTTTCTTT.

Here the CDR3 DNA reads TGCGCCAGCAGCTCGGACACGAACACTGAAGCTTTCTTT. This translates into CASSSDTNTEAFF. V and J are TRBV5-1 and TRBJ1-1, with D tentatively TRBD1 (5 bases). The germline V gene has CDR1 SGHRS and CDR2 YFSETQ. V was pared by 3 bases and J by 1 base, with 7 bases between. CDR3 length equals 13 residues.

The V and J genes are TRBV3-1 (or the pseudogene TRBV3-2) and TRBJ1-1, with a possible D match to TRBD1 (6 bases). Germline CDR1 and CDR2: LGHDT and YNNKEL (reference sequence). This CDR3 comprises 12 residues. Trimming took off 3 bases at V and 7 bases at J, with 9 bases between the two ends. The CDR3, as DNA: TGTGCCAGCAGCCAGACAGGCATTGAAGCTTTCTTT. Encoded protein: CASSQTGIEAFF.

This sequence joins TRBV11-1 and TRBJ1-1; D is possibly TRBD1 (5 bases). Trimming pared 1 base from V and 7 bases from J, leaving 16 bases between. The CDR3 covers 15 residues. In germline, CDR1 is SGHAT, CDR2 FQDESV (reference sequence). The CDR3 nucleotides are TGTGCCAGCAGCTTAGGGGGCAGGCGAGTACATGAAGCTTTCTTT. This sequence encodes CASSLGGRRVHEAFF.

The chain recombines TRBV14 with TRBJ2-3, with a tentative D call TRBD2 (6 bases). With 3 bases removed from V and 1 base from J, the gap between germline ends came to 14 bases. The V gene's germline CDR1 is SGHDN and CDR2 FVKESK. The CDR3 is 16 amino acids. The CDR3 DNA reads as TGTGCCAGCAGCCACAGACTAGGTCGGGGCACAGATACGCAGTATTTT. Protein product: CASSHRLGRGTDTQYF. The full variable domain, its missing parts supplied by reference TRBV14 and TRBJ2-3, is EAGVTQFPSHSVIEKGQTVTLRCDPISGHDNLYWYRRVMGKEIKFLLHFVKESKQDESGMPNNRFLAERTGGTYSTLKVQPAELEDSGVYFCASSHRLGRGTDTQYFGPGTRLTVL.

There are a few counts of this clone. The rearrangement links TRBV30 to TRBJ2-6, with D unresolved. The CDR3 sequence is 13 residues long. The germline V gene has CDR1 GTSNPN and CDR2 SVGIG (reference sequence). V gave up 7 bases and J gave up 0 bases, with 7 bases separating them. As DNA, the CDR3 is TGTGCCTCTCGCAGCTCTGGGGCCAACGTCCTGACTTTC. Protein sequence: CASRSSGANVLTF.

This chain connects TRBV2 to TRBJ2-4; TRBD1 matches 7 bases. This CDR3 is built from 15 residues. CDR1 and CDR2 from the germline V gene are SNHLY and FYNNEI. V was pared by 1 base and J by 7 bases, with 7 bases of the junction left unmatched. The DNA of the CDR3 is TGTGCCAGCAGTGAAGAGGACAGGACTCGGAACATTCAGTACTTC. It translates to CASSEEDRTRNIQYF. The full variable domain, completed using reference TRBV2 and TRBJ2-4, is EPEVTQTPSHQVTQMGQEVILRCVPISNHLYFYWYRQILGQKVEFLVSFYNNEISEKSEIFDDQFSVERPDGSNFTLKIRSTKLEDSAMYFCASSEEDRTRNIQYFGAGTRLSVL.

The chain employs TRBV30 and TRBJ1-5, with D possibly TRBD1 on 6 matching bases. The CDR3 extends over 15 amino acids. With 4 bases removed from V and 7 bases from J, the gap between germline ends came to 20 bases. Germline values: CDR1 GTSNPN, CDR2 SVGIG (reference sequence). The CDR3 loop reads CAWKHGGAGLQPQHF. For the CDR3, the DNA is TGTGCCTGGAAGCATGGGGGCGCAGGGTTACAGCCCCAGCATTTT. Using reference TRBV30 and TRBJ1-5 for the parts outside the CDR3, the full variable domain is SQTIHQWPATLVQPVGSPLSLECTVEGTSNPNLYWYRQAAGRGLQLLFYSVGIGQISSEVPQNLSASRPQDRQFILSSKKLLLSDSGFYLCAWKHGGAGLQPQHFGDGTRLSIL.

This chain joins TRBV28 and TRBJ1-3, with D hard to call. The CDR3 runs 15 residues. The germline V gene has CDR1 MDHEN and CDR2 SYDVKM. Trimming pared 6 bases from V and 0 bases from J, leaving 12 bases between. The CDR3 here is CASRLDLSSGNTIYF. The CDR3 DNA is TGTGCCAGCAGACTGGACTTATCCTCTGGAAACACCATATATTTT.

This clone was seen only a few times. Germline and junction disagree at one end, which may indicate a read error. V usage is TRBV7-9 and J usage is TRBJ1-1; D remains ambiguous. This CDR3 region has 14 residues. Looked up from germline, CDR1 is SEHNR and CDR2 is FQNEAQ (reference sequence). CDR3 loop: CASSLGSFDTEAFF. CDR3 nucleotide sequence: TGTGCCAGCAGTTTAGGTAGTTTTGACACTGAAGCTTTCTTT.

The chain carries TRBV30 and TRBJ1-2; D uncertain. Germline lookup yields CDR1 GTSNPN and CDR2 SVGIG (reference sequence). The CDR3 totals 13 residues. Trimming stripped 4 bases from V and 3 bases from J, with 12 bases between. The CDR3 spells CAWTLAQDYGYTF. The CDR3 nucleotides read TGTGCCTGGACTCTGGCCCAAGACTATGGCTACACCTTC.

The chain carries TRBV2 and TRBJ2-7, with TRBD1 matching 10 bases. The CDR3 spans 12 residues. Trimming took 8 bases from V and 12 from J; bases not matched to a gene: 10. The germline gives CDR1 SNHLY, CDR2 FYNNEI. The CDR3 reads CASHTDRGILYF. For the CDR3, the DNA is TGTGCCAGCCACACGGACAGGGGGATCCTGTACTTC.

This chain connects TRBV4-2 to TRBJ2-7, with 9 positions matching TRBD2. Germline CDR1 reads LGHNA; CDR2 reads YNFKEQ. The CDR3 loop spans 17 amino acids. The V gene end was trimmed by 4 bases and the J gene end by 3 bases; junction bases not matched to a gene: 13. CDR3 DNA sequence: TGTGCCAGCAGCCCCTTGGGGCCTAGCGGGAAACACTACGAGCAGTACTTC. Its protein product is CASSPLGPSGKHYEQYF.